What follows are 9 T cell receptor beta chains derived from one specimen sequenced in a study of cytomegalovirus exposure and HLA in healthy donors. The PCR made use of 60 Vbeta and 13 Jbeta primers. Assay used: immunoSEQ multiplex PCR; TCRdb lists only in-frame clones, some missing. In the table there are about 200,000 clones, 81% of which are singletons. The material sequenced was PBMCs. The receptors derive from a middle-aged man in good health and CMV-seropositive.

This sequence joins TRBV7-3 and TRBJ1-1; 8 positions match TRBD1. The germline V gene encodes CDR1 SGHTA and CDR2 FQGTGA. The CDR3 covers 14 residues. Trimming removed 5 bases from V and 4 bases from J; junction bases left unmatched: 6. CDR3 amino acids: CASSTQGGVTEAFF. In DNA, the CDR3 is TGTGCCAGCAGCACACAGGGGGGAGTCACTGAAGCTTTCTTT.

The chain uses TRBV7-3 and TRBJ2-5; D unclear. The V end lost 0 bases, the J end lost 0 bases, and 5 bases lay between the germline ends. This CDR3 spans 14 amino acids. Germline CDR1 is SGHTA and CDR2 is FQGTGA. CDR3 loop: CASSLTHNQETQYF. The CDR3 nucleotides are TGTGCCAGCAGCTTAACCCACAACCAAGAGACCCAGTACTTC.

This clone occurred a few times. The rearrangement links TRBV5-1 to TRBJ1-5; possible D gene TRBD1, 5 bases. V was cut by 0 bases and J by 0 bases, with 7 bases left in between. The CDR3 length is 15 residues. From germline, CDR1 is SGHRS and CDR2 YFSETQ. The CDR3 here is CASSLGQYSNQPQHF. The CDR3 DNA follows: TGCGCCAGCAGCTTGGGACAGTATAGCAATCAGCCCCAGCATTTT. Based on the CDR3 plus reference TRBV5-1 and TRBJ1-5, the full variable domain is KAGVTQTPRYLIKTRGQQVTLSCSPISGHRSVSWYQQTPGQGLQFLFEYFSETQRNKGNFPGRFSGRQFSNSRSEMNVSTLELGDSALYLCASSLGQYSNQPQHFGDGTRLSIL.

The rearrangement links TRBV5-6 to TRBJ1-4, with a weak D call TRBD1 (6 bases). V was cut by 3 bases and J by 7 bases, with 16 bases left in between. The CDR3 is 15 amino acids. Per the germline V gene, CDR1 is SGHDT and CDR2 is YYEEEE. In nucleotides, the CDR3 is TGTGCCAGCAGCTCCCTACAGGGTGGGGGTGAAAAACTGTTTTTT. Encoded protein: CASSSLQGGGEKLFF.

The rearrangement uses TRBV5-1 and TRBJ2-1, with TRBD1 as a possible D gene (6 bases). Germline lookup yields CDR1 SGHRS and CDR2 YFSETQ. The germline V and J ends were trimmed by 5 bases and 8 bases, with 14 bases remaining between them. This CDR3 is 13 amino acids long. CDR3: CASRYIQGDEQFF. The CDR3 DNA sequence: TGCGCCAGCAGGTATATACAGGGAGATGAGCAGTTCTTC.

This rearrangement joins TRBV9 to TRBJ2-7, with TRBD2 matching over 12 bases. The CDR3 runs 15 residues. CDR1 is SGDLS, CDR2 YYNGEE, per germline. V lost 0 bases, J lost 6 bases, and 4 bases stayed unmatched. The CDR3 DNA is TGTGCCAGCAGCGTAGGACTAGCGGGAGCGGCCGAGCAGTACTTC. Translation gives CASSVGLAGAAEQYF. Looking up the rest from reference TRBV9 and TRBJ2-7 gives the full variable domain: DSGVTQTPKHLITATGQRVTLRCSPRSGDLSVYWYQQSLDQGLQFLIQYYNGEERAKGNILERFSAQQFPDLHSELNLSSLELGDSALYFCASSVGLAGAAEQYFGPGTRLTVT.

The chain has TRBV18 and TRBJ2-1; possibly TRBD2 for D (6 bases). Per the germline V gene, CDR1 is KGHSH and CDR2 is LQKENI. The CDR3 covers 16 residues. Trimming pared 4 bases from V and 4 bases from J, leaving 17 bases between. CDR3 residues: CASSLFRDSSYNEQFF. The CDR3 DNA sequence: TGTGCCAGCTCACTATTCCGGGACTCGTCGTACAATGAGCAGTTCTTC.

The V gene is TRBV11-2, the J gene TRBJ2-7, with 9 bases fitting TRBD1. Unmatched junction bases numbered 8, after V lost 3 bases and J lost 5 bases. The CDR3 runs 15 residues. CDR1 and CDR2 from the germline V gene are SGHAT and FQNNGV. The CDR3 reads CASSFPNRDRDEQYF. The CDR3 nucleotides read TGTGCCAGCAGCTTTCCCAACCGGGACAGGGACGAGCAGTACTTC. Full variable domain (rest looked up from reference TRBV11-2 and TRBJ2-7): EAGVAQSPRYKIIEKRQSVAFWCNPISGHATLYWYQQILGQGPKLLIQFQNNGVVDDSQLPKDRFSAERLKGVDSTLKIQPAKLEDSAVYLCASSFPNRDRDEQYFGPGTRLTVT.

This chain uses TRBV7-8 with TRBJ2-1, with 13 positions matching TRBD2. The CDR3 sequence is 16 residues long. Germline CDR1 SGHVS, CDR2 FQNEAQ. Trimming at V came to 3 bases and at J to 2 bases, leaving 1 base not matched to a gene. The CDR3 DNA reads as TGTGCCAGCAGCTTTGGGACTAGCGGGGCCTACAATGAGCAGTTCTTC. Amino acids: CASSFGTSGAYNEQFF.